This TCR beta chain is drawn from a study of identical twins. General study points: Abundant beta clonotypes from cord blood had fewer insertions, unlike memory repertoires, which showed none. Weaker excess twin sharing was observed in beta out-of-frame sequences.

This CDR3 has 15 residues. V trimming: 5 bases; J trimming: 3 bases; junction bases outside the gene matches: 5. In germline, CDR1 is MNHNY, CDR2 SVGAGI (reference sequence). A note on this clonotype: Its antigen is currently unknown.

TCRdb re-analysed the 5' RACE reads in MiXCR, keeping a single row per CDR3 protein. The sample comprises 1.5 million to 2 million distinct CDR3 sequences, around 29% of which are singletons, and about 0.25% rests with the top ten. The clonotype was recovered from a newborn girl in good health. V is TRBV6-6 and J is TRBJ2-5; 11 nucleotides line up with TRBD1. Sequenced input: cord blood. CDR3 DNA sequence: TGTGCCAGCAGTGGGTGGGACAGGGGGAAAGAGACCCAGTACTTC. It yields the protein CASSGWDRGKETQYF.